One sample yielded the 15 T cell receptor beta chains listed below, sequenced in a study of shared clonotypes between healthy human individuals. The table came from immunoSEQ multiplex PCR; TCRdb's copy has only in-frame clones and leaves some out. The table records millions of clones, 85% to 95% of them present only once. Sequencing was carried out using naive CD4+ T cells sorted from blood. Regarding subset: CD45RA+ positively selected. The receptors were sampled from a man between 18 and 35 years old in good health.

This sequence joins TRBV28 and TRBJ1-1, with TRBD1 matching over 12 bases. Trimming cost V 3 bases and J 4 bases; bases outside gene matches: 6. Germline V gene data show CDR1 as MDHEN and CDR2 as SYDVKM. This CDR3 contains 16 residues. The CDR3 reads CASSFAGTGGGTEAFF. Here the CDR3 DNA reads TGTGCCAGCAGTTTCGCCGGGACAGGGGGCGGCACTGAAGCTTTCTTT.

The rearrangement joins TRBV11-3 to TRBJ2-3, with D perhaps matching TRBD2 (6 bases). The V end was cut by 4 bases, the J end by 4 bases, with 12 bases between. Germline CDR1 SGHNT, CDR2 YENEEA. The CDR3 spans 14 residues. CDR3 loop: CASSSAGISDTQYF. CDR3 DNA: TGTGCCAGCAGCTCAGCGGGTATCTCAGATACGCAGTATTTT.

The CDR3 protein is CASSLVEGSYGYTF. DNA for the CDR3: TGTGCCAGCAGCTTAGTAGAGGGTTCCTATGGCTACACCTTC. The chain joins TRBV11-2 to TRBJ1-2; the D is unclear. Trimming took 1 base from V and 4 from J, leaving 10 bases between them. Germline CDR1 is SGHAT and CDR2 is FQNNGV. The CDR3 is 14 amino acids.

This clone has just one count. The DNA for the CDR3 is TGTGCCTGGAGCCAAGTAGGGACGGCTTTCTACGAGCAGTACTTC. This encodes CAWSQVGTAFYEQYF. The chain combines TRBV30 with TRBJ2-7, with D perhaps TRBD1 or TRBD2 (5 bases each). The CDR3 runs 15 residues. The V gene's germline CDR1 is GTSNPN and CDR2 SVGIG (reference sequence). V was trimmed by 3 bases and J by 3 bases, leaving 18 bases between them.

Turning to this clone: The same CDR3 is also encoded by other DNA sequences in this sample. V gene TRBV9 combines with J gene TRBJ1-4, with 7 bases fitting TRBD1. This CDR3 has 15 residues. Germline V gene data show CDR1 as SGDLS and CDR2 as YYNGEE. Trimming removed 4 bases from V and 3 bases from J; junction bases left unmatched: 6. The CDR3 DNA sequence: TGTGCCAGCAGCCCGCCCGGGACAGCTAATGAAAAACTGTTTTTT. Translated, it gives CASSPPGTANEKLFF.

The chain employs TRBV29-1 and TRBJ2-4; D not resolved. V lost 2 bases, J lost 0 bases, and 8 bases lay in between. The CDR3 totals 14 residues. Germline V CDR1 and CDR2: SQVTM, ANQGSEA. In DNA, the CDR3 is TGCAGCGTTGAAACGAGGTTAGCCAAAAACATTCAGTACTTC. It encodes CSVETRLAKNIQYF.

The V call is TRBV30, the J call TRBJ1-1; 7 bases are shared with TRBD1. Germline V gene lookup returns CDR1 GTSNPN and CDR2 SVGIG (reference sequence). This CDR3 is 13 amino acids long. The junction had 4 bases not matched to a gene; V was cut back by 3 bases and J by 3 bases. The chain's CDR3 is CAWSRDSYTEAFF. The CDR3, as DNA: TGTGCCTGGAGCCGGGACAGCTACACTGAAGCTTTCTTT.

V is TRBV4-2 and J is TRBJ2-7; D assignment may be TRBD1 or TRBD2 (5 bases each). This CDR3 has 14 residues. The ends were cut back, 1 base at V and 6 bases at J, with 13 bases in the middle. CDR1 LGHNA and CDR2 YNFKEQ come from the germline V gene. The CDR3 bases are TGTGCCAGCAGCCAAGTCCCTGGGACGGCCGAGCAGTACTTC. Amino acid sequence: CASSQVPGTAEQYF.

The CDR3, as DNA: TGCGCCAGCAGCCCCGGGGGGCTAGTGAGCGCAGATACGCAGTATTTT. Translation gives CASSPGGLVSADTQYF. The chain couples TRBV5-1 to TRBJ2-3, with D possibly matching TRBD2 (7 bases). Trimming removed 4 bases at V and 4 bases at J, with 19 bases between. Germline CDR1 is SGHRS and CDR2 is YFSETQ. The CDR3 sequence is 16 residues long.

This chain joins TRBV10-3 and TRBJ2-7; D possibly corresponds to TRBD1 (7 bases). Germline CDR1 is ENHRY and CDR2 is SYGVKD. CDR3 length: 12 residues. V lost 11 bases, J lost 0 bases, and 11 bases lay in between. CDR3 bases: TGTGCCTCAGGGGGGAGCTCCTACGAGCAGTACTTC. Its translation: CASGGSSYEQYF.

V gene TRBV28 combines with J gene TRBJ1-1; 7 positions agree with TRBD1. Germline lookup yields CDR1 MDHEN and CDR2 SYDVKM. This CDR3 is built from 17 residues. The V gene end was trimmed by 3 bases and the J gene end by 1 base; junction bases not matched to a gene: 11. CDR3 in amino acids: CASSFLTLDRANTEAFF. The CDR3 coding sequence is TGTGCCAGCAGTTTCCTTACCCTCGACAGGGCGAACACTGAAGCTTTCTTT.

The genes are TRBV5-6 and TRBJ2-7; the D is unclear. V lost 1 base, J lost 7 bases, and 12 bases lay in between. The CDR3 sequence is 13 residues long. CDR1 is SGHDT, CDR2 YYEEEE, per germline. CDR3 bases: TGTGCCAGCAGCTTGTTCTCTGTCGGGGAGCAGTACTTC. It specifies CASSLFSVGEQYF.

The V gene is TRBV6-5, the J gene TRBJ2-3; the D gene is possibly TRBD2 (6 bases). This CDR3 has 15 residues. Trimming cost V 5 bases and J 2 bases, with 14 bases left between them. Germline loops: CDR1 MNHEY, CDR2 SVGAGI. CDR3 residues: CASSQGLPPTDTQYF. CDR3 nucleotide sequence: TGTGCCAGCAGTCAGGGACTTCCCCCCACAGATACGCAGTATTTT.

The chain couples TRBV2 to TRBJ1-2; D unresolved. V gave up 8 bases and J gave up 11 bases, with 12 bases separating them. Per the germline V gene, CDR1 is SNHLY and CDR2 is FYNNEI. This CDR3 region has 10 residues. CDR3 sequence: CASHNHSYTF. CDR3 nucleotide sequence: TGTGCCAGCCACAACCACTCTTACACCTTC.

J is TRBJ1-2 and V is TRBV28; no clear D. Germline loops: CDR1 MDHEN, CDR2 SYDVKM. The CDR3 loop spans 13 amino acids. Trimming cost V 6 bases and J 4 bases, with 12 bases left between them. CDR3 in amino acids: CASSRTATYGYTF. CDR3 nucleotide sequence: TGTGCCAGCAGCCGAACCGCGACCTATGGCTACACCTTC.